These T cell receptor beta chains were read from a single sample in a study of blood T cell repertoires in COVID-19. Libraries were prepared by immunoSEQ multiplex PCR; TCRdb keeps only in-frame clonotypes and omits some of them. The sample records 310,000 or so clones, around 82% being singletons. The material sequenced was peripheral blood. The receptors were sampled from a woman aged 50 to 60 with acute or convalescent COVID-19. CDR3s include the opening cysteine and the closing phenylalanine or tryptophan. Each record gives: D gene, V gene, clone size, J gene, CDR3 DNA, CDR3 protein. A D gene is named only where the DNA matches it firmly. Clone size is given for some rows only: seen once, a few or many times, or a class if the clone is expanded.

TRBD1	TRBV24-1	NA	TRBJ1-2	TGTGCCACCAGTGATTTGCTTGGACAGGGTGAGAGTGGCTACACCTTC	CATSDLLGQGESGYTF
NA	TRBV18	NA	TRBJ2-5	TGTGCCAGCTCGTGGCAGGCCGGAGAGACCCAGTACTTC	CASSWQAGETQYF
NA	TRBV3-1/TRBV3-2	NA	TRBJ1-6	TGTGCCAGCAGCCAAGGAATCAGTAATTCACCCCTCCACTTT	CASSQGISNSPLHF
NA	TRBV29-1	NA	TRBJ1-3	TGCAGCGTTGAATCGGGGTGGGGTCGGGGAAACACCATATATTTT	CSVESGWGRGNTIYF
TRBD1	TRBV18	NA	TRBJ2-1	TGTGCCAGCTCACCCTGGACAGGGAATGAGCAGTTCTTC	CASSPWTGNEQFF
TRBD1	TRBV10-1	NA	TRBJ2-4	TGCGCCAGCAGTGAGTCCGCAGGGGGCGGATTGGGGATTCAGTACTTC	CASSESAGGGLGIQYF
TRBD1	TRBV27	NA	TRBJ1-4	TGTGCCAGCAGTCCCGGGACAGGGGGCGCGCCTGAAAAACTGTTTTTT	CASSPGTGGAPEKLFF
NA	TRBV19	few	TRBJ2-1	TGTGCCAGTAGTACCTCAACGAGGGTGAATGAGCAGTTCTTC	CASSTSTRVNEQFF
NA	TRBV9	NA	TRBJ2-5	TGTGCCAGCAGCGGCCCTAGGCAAGAGACCCAGTACTTC	CASSGPRQETQYF
NA	TRBV2	NA	TRBJ2-7	TGTGCCAGCAGCGCTGTCGACCCAGGTGCAAGGAACGAGCAGTACTTC	CASSAVDPGARNEQYF
NA	TRBV11-2	NA	TRBJ1-6	TGTGCCAGCAGCTCAGACAGGTATAATTCGGCCCTCCACTTT	CASSSDRYNSALHF